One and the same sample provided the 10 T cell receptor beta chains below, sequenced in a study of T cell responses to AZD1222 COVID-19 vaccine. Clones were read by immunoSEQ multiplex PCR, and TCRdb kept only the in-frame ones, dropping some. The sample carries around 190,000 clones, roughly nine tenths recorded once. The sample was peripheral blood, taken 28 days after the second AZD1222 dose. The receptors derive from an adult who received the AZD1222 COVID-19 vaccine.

CDR3 protein: CASSPRQDITKDGYTF. The CDR3 nucleotides are TGTGCCAGCTCACCACGACAGGACATTACGAAGGATGGCTACACCTTC. This chain uses TRBV18 with TRBJ1-2, with a weak D call TRBD1 (6 bases). CDR3 length equals 16 residues. Per germline, CDR1 KGHSH and CDR2 LQKENI. V lost 1 base, J lost 6 bases, and 18 bases lay in between.

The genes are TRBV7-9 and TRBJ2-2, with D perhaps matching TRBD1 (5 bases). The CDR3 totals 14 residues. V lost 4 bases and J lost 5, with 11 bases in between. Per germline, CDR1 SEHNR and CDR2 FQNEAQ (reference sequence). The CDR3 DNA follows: TGTGCCAGCAGCTCGACAGCGAGGACCGGGGAGCTGTTTTTT. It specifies CASSSTARTGELFF.

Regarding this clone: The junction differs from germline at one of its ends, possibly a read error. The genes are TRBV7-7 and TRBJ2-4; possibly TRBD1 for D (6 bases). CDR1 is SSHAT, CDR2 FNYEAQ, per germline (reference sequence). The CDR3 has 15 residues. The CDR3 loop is CASSKGDIAKNIQYF. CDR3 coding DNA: TGTGCTAGCAGCAAGGGGGATATAGCCAAAAACATTCAGTACTTC.

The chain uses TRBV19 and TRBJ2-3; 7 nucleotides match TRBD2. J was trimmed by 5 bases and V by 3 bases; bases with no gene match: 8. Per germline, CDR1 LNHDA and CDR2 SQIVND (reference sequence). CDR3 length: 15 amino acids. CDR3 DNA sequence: TGTGCCAGTAGTATTTTAGGACTAGGATTAGATACGCAGTATTTT. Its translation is CASSILGLGLDTQYF.

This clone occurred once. CDR3 loop: CASTTFFSGGLPYF. The CDR3 region has the DNA TGTGCCAGCACCACCTTCTTCTCGGGAGGGCTACCGTATTTT. The chain joins TRBV27 to TRBJ2-3; 8 bases agree with TRBD2. Per the germline V gene, CDR1 is MNHEY and CDR2 is SMNVEV (reference sequence). The CDR3 covers 14 residues. The V and J ends lost 7 bases and 14 bases, in that order; junction bases with no gene match: 17.

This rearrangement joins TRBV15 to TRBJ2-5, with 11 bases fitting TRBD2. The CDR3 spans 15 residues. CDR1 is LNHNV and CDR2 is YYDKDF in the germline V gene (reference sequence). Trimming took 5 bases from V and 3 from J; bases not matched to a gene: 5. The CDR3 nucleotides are TGTGCCACCAGCCCCCCTAGCGGGGGGAAAGAGACCCAGTACTTC. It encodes CATSPPSGGKETQYF.

CDR3 loop: CASSKPGVNTEAFF. In DNA form, the CDR3 reads TGTGCCAGCTCCAAGCCGGGAGTGAACACTGAAGCTTTCTTT. The chain links TRBV18 to TRBJ1-1, with D unresolved. The CDR3 runs to 14 residues. Per the germline V gene, CDR1 is KGHSH and CDR2 is LQKENI. The V and J ends lost 6 bases and 0 bases respectively, with 11 bases between them.

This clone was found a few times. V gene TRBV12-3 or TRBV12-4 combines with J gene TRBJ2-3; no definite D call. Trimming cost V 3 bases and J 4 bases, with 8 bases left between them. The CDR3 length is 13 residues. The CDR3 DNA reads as TGTGCCAGCAGTTTCAGTACCGCAGATACGCAGTATTTT. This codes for CASSFSTADTQYF.

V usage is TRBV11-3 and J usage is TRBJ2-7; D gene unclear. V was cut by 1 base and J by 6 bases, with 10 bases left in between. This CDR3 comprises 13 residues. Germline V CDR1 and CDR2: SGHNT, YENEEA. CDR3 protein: CASSLVSAGEQYF. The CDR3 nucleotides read TGTGCCAGCAGCTTAGTGTCTGCTGGCGAGCAGTACTTC.

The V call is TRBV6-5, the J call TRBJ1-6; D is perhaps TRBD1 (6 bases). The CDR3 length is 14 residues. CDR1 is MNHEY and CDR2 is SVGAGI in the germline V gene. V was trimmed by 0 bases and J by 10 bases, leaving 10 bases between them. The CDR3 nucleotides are TGTGCCAGCAGTTACTCGAACAGGGTCTCACCCCTCCACTTT. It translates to CASSYSNRVSPLHF.